In this sample, the clone carrying this TCR beta chain turned up many times. Antigen: not known. This record belongs to a study of CD8+ T cells in alopecia areata. Extracted from the samples, RNA was reverse transcribed into cDNA to serve as the sequencing template. Repertoires were generated with immunoSEQ multiplex PCR, while TCRdb's copy carries only in-frame clones and drops some. This table holds some 80,000 clones, approximately 70% found once. With 3 bases removed from V and 2 bases from J, the gap between germline ends came to 13 bases. The CDR3 consists of 15 residues. CDR1 and CDR2 from the germline V gene are ENHRY and SYGVKD. Treatment given: oral pan-JAK inhibitor, 5-10 mg twice daily. Study findings and constraints: Scalp sequencing captures resident alphabeta T cells of normal skin too. Uncertainty about whether baseline CD8+ expansion is linked to response remains, with one nonresponder. Mouse data revealed clearer TCR sharing than patient data did, a gap possibly tied to HLA.

This specimen consisted of CD8+ T cells sorted from blood, obtained at week 24, from a patient treated with tofacitinib. The sequence was collected from a human donor with alopecia areata. The V call is TRBV10-3, the J call TRBJ2-5; D might be TRBD2 (6 bases). The CDR3 DNA reads TGTGCCATCAGTGACGGAGGGGCAGCACAAGAGACCCAGTACTTC. It specifies CAISDGGAAQETQYF.